This T cell receptor (beta chain) was sequenced for a study of T cell repertoires in cytomegalovirus infection. For the study at large: From public TCR beta signatures came an indication of both CMV infection and matching HLA type.

This clonotype has at least ten counts. Antigen unknown. Trimming took 3 bases from V and 0 from J, leaving 9 bases between them. The CDR3 covers 15 residues. Germline loops: CDR1 LNHDA, CDR2 SQIVND (reference sequence). Whole-study results and caveats: The study found HLA-C-restricted CMV-specific TCR beta clonotypes dominating the ex vivo response. CMV carriers having the relevant HLA were flagged by cumulative public TCR beta family frequency.

TCRdb re-called the reads through MiXCR, storing one row per CDR3 protein. Among 350,000 to 450,000 distinct CDR3 sequences, around 18% were seen once, and the ten largest hold 8.7%. The V and J genes are TRBV19 and TRBJ1-5; D unresolved. The clonotype comes from a human donor in good health (CMV status not recorded). Some clones in this sample may be carry-over from other donors' samples. The sample was PBMCs. The CDR3 region is CASSMGAFSNQPQHF. The CDR3 coding sequence is TGTGCCAGTAGTATGGGAGCATTTAGCAATCAGCCCCAGCATTTT.